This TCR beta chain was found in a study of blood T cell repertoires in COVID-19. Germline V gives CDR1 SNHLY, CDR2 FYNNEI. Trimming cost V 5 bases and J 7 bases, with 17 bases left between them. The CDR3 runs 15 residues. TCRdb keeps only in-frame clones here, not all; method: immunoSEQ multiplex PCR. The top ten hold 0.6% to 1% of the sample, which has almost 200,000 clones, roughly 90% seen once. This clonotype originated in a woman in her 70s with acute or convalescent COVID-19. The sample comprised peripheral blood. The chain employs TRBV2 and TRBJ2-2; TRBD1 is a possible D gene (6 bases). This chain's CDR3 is CASSYTGFVVGELFF. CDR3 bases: TGTGCCAGCAGTTACACAGGGTTTGTTGTCGGGGAGCTGTTTTTT.